The TCR beta chain described here comes from a study of PD-1 blockade in classical Hodgkin lymphoma. Study background: Patients had nivolumab dosed at 3 mg/kg, delivered intravenously every 2 weeks. Findings of the study overall: Complete responders' baseline diversity resembled that of newly diagnosed patients. Some patients started nivolumab under 1 year after ASCT, and they were excluded.

The protocol was immunoSEQ multiplex PCR, while the TCRdb copy is restricted to in-frame clones and leaves out a portion. The repertoire holds some 93,000 clones, with 89% as singletons. Trimming cost V 0 bases and J 4 bases; bases outside gene matches: 2. The CDR3 is 15 amino acids. Looked up from germline, CDR1 is SGDLS and CDR2 is YYNGEE. Patients all relapsed after autologous stem cell transplantation, and there was variation in brentuximab vedotin exposure. Patients' outcomes at their best amounted to complete response, partial response or progressive disease. This clone was counted only a few times. Its antigen is unidentified.

V gene TRBV9 combines with J gene TRBJ1-3; the match to TRBD1 covers 9 bases. Here the sequenced sample was peripheral blood mononuclear cells (PBMCs), taken before the second cycle of nivolumab. The receptor was derived from a human donor with classical Hodgkin lymphoma. CDR3 in amino acids: CASSVGQGDGNTIYF. The CDR3 DNA is TGTGCCAGCAGCGTAGGACAGGGGGACGGAAACACCATATATTTT.